This T cell receptor beta chain was captured by sequencing in a study of blood T cell repertoires in COVID-19. Study overall: Italy, Spain and the United States were the sources of the convalescent and acute COVID-19 samples. Sample material is recorded as cDNA or gDNA derived from T cells, B-cell-depleted T cells, or PBMCs.

Germline CDR1 is GTSNPN and CDR2 is SVGIG (reference sequence). V gave up 8 bases and J gave up 7 bases, with 18 bases separating them. This CDR3 is built from 13 residues. Study processing details: Amplified reference gene primers provided the basis for estimating nucleated cell counts. Clones were sequenced by immunoSEQ multiplex PCR, and TCRdb holds only the in-frame ones, with some missing. From that table come the V and J calls and clone size; the DNA was used to work out D and trimming. This table holds under 100,000 clones, more than 75% found once. The V gene is TRBV30, the J gene TRBJ2-1; the D gene is possibly TRBD1 (5 bases). This TCR came from a human donor in a cohort sampled during active COVID-19. The sample taken for sequencing was peripheral blood. CDR3 in amino acids: CALSGAVRNEQFF. The CDR3 nucleotides are TGTGCCCTTTCTGGGGCCGTGCGGAATGAGCAGTTCTTC.